This TCR beta chain was identified in a study of blood T cells in healthy people across ages (dated by TCRdb to 2014 to 2015). Concerning the study at large: In model experiments, template switching captured roughly one uniquely barcoded TCR beta cDNA molecule for every two T cells. Donors were grouped into four age groups: young (average 16 years), middle-aged (39), aged (around 60) and long-lived (around 80). Age-related changes in TCR beta repertoire diversity were measured in the study by deep sequencing normalized with unique cDNA molecular identifiers. The study analyzed two additional independent replicas of 1 million unique cDNA reads from the same blood draw for two donors, one aged 18 to 30 and one aged 80 or older.

Findings and caveats that apply to the study as a whole: Since profiling was done on bulk unsorted PBMCs, naive and antigen-experienced compartments could not be conclusively compared. Observed TCR beta diversity correlated strongly with the percentage of naive T cells measured by flow cytometry. Donor CMV infection status was unknown, potentially confounding age-related changes in expanded clonotypes. Compared with the aged group, more naive CD4+ T cells, fewer expanded clones and increased TCR diversity were shown by the long-lived group, suggesting age selection. Estimates of total diversity from one million sequenced T cells were regarded as lower bounds and underestimates. As age increased, observed TCR beta diversity per million T cells dropped in a roughly linear way, and a significant reduction was already evident by age 40.

Libraries were built with 5' RACE. The sequencer was an Illumina HiSeq 2500. A second roughly 7 to 11 cycle PCR used a sample-barcoded 5' primer and a J-beta primer mix. A unique molecular identifier was introduced onto each TCR beta cDNA molecule by a template-switch 5' adaptor carrying 12 random nucleotides. Each sample yielded at least 2.5 million CDR3-containing paired-end reads. First-strand cDNA synthesis was performed from all RNA using the Mint cDNA synthesis kit, with priming by a TRBC-specific oligonucleotide. Following uracil-DNA glycosylase treatment, all cDNA underwent a first 18-cycle PCR with the universal primers M1SS and BC2_uni_R. The published analysis was carried out like this. For normalization, 1 million high-quality reads, each with a distinct molecular identifier, were randomly selected from each sample. Reads sharing molecular identifiers were discarded rather than binned into consensus sequences. MiTCR, with a Q25 quality threshold and the strictest error-elimination algorithm, was used for CDR3 identification, clonotype clustering and error correction. A nonparametric unseen species model with Euler transformation was used to estimate lower-bound total TCR beta diversity. Through fastp at Q25 and MiXCR, TCRdb rebuilt clones from the public reads, retaining in-frame beta chains. All rows with the same CDR3 protein become a single entry with the most common DNA and genes. TCRdb, not the authors, supplied the V and J calls. This sample holds 700,000 to 900,000 distinct CDR3 sequences; roughly 25% were observed only once. The top ten constitute about 3% of the sample.

Worth noting for this clonotype: Its cognate antigen has yet to be identified. There are no base qualities to consult, and no much larger clone falls within one base.

The donors were 40 or so Caucasian individuals from Russia, aged 6 to 90 years, who were systemically healthy. Approximately 11 milliliters of peripheral blood were drawn from each donor into EDTA-treated Vacutainer tubes. Ficoll-Paque density-gradient centrifugation was used to isolate PBMCs, with at least 6.5 million per sample. Total RNA was extracted from PBMCs with Trizol reagent, with at least 6 micrograms obtained per sample. Naive CD45RAhigh/CD27high T cell percentages were measured by flow cytometry on a PBMC aliquot from every donor. This same sample was also part of a study on T cells of mothers and their children. Drawing on the second study: The donors were nine systemically healthy Caucasian individuals, made up of three mothers and their six children. cDNA synthesis used all of the extracted RNA, with 1.5 ug of RNA in each 15 ul reaction. In the second PCR, sample barcodes and 2-4 random nucleotides were introduced via the M1S primer. More than 8 million TCR beta CDR3 reads were obtained from each mother, and some 3.2 million reads were obtained from each child. TCR recombination output is similarly shaped by thymic selection in related and unrelated pairs, with a minor effect exerted by inherited differences. Related mother-child pairs always showed normalized repertoire overlap that was slightly higher than in unrelated mother-child pairs, though the difference was never significant. No persistent microchimeric T cell clones were detected, at a sensitivity of approximately 100 clones per million clonotypes. The study used deep NGS to compare TCR beta repertoires of mothers and children, seeking features distinguishing related mother-child pairs from unrelated individuals. The mean age was roughly 36 +/- 4 years for the mothers and approximately 11 +/- 4 years for the children. After adapter ligation with NEBNext reagents, the libraries were sequenced on Illumina HiSeq 2000 with 100+100 nt paired-end reads. To prevent cross-contamination, the mother and child libraries were prepared one month apart and sequenced in separate runs. For each donor, between about 500,000 and 2,200,000 distinct TCR beta clonotypes were identified. Naive TCR beta clonotypes were estimated from low-frequency clonotypes matched to each donor's FACS-determined naive share, without sorting.

This receptor was taken from a boy between 10 and 17 years old in good health. Specimen: blood.

The encoded CDR3 is CASSPRVGQQSTDTQYF. The DNA reads as follows: TGTGCCAGCAGTCCCAGGGTAGGACAGCAGAGCACAGATACGCAGTATTTT. The sequence joins TRBV6-6 to TRBJ2-3; the D segment could be TRBD1, given 6 matching bases. CDR1 and CDR2, per the germline V gene (reference sequence), are MNHNY and SVGAGI. Trimming costs V 5 bases and J 0 bases, and their ends lie 18 bases apart. The CDR3 numbers 17 residues from cysteine through phenylalanine. Only the CDR3 part of the read is kept: 51 bases, read in frame from the first base.